The 19 T cell receptor beta chains below were found in one sample sequenced in a study of cytomegalovirus exposure and HLA in healthy donors. The PCR employed 60 Vbeta primers together with 13 Jbeta primers. Clones were read by immunoSEQ multiplex PCR, and TCRdb kept only the in-frame ones, dropping some. The sample carries 150,000 to 200,000 clones, about 80% recorded once. Sequences were obtained from PBMCs. These receptor sequences come from a woman aged 25 to 45 in good health and CMV-seropositive.

This clone has just one count. The DNA of the CDR3 is TGTGCCACCAGCAGGTCAGGAGGGACTGGAAACACCATATATTTT. Translated, it gives CATSRSGGTGNTIYF. This chain connects TRBV15 to TRBJ1-3; no clear D. Germline V CDR1 and CDR2: LNHNV, YYDKDF (reference sequence). V was shortened by 3 bases and J by 2 bases, with 11 bases between the two germline ends. CDR3 length equals 15 residues.

J is TRBJ1-2 and V is TRBV27, with TRBD1 identical over 8 bases. CDR1 is MNHEY, CDR2 SMNVEV, per germline (reference sequence). The CDR3 spans 14 residues. V dropped 5 bases and J dropped 4; count of bases not matched to a gene: 6. The CDR3 loop is CASSPLTGGYGYTF. In nucleotides, the CDR3 is TGTGCCAGCAGTCCTCTTACAGGGGGCTATGGCTACACCTTC.

The gene calls are TRBV19 and TRBJ2-3; 7 bases are a match to TRBD1. The CDR3 totals 15 residues. V lost 6 bases, J lost 3 bases, and 9 bases stayed unmatched. Germline V gene lookup returns CDR1 LNHDA and CDR2 SQIVND (reference sequence). The CDR3 DNA reads as TGTGCCAGTAGCCATAGGGGGCTAGCTACAGATACGCAGTATTTT. Its protein product is CASSHRGLATDTQYF.

The chain employs TRBV9 and TRBJ2-3; D call uncertain. V was clipped by 0 bases and J by 4 bases, with 9 bases between them. The CDR3 covers 14 residues. Looked up from germline, CDR1 is SGDLS and CDR2 is YYNGEE. The CDR3 loop reads CASSVVGRSDTQYF. CDR3 DNA: TGTGCCAGCAGCGTAGTGGGCAGGTCAGATACGCAGTATTTT.

This chain links TRBV4-1 with TRBJ2-7; 8 nucleotides agree with TRBD1. The CDR3 spans 15 residues. In germline, CDR1 is MGHRA, CDR2 YSYEKL. V shed 1 base and J 5 bases; nucleotides not matched to a gene: 7. DNA for the CDR3: TGCGCCAGCAGCCAAGTTGGACAGGGAGTAAACGAGCAGTACTTC. Protein product: CASSQVGQGVNEQYF.

This clone has just one count. This chain connects TRBV5-1 to TRBJ1-2; perhaps TRBD1 as D (5 bases). The germline V gene encodes CDR1 SGHRS and CDR2 YFSETQ. Trimming took off 2 bases at V and 7 bases at J, with 15 bases between the two ends. CDR3 length: 14 amino acids. The CDR3 sequence is CASSFLQGSGGYTF. CDR3 sequence (DNA): TGCGCCAGCAGCTTTTTGCAGGGTTCGGGTGGCTACACCTTC.

The chain is built from TRBV11-2 and TRBJ2-7, with 12 nucleotides matching TRBD2. After removal of 3 bases from V and 3 bases from J, the junction contained 6 bases not matched to a gene. The CDR3 has 16 amino acids. CDR1 and CDR2 from the germline V gene are SGHAT and FQNNGV. The CDR3 DNA reads as TGTGCCAGCAGCTTCGGGCTAGCGGGAGGGTACTACGAGCAGTACTTC. It encodes CASSFGLAGGYYEQYF.

In its sample, this clone was seen once. An end of the junction does not agree with germline; a read error may underlie this. The rearrangement joins TRBV6-1 to TRBJ2-3; TRBD2 matches 8 bases. This CDR3 comprises 17 residues. The germline V gene has CDR1 MNHNS and CDR2 SASEGT. The CDR3 coding sequence is TGTGCCAGCAGTGAAGGTTCGGGGGGGACTCGCACATATACGCAGTATTTT. It codes for CASSEGSGGTRTYTQYF.

The chain recombines TRBV5-4 with TRBJ1-2; perhaps TRBD1 as D (6 bases). The length of the CDR3 is 13 residues. The V gene's germline CDR1 is SGHNT and CDR2 YYREEE (reference sequence). V lost 2 bases and J 7 bases, leaving 12 bases between the germline ends. As DNA, the CDR3 is TGTGCCAGCAGCTTAGACAGGTCCCGTGGCTACACCTTC. Its translation: CASSLDRSRGYTF.

The chain is built from TRBV28 and TRBJ2-7, with a possible D match to TRBD1 (6 bases). The CDR3 runs 15 residues. Per the germline V gene, CDR1 is MDHEN and CDR2 is SYDVKM. Trimming took 7 bases from V and 3 from J, leaving 19 bases between them. The CDR3 DNA is TGTGCCAGCATCCCCCTGGACAGTAGGGGCTACGAGCAGTACTTC. As protein: CASIPLDSRGYEQYF.

The rearrangement joins TRBV9 to TRBJ2-3, with a weak D call TRBD2 (6 bases). Germline V CDR1 and CDR2: SGDLS, YYNGEE. CDR3 length: 15 amino acids. Trimming removed 3 bases from V and 3 bases from J, with 14 bases in between. In nucleotides, the CDR3 is TGTGCCAGCAGCGGACCGGGACTGACAACAGATACGCAGTATTTT. It codes for CASSGPGLTTDTQYF.

The chain has TRBV27 and TRBJ1-6; tentatively, D is TRBD1 (5 bases). CDR3 length: 15 amino acids. The ends were cut back, 3 bases at V and 7 bases at J, with 13 bases in the middle. CDR1 and CDR2 (germline): MNHEY, SMNVEV (reference sequence). The CDR3 spells CASSFWQGKNSPLHF. In DNA form, the CDR3 reads TGTGCCAGCAGTTTCTGGCAGGGTAAAAATTCACCCCTCCACTTT.

V is TRBV7-6 and J is TRBJ1-2; D remains unclear. The CDR3 is made up of 14 amino acids. From germline, CDR1 is SGHVS and CDR2 FNYEAQ. The V end was cut by 5 bases, the J end by 3 bases, with 13 bases between. CDR3 DNA: TGTGCCAGCAGCCCGAGGGCCGGCGACTATGGCTACACCTTC. Its protein is CASSPRAGDYGYTF.

V gene TRBV28 combines with J gene TRBJ2-7; TRBD2 aligns across 11 bases. This CDR3 contains 15 residues. Germline CDR1 is MDHEN and CDR2 is SYDVKM. V lost 5 bases to trimming and J lost 3 bases; unmatched junction nucleotides: 6. The CDR3, as DNA: TGTGCCAGCAGTCCCCCGGGACTAGCGGTCTACGAGCAGTACTTC. As protein: CASSPPGLAVYEQYF.

The CDR3, as DNA: TGTGCCAGCAGTGACGACCCGGGAGGGCAAGATACGCAGTATTTT. This codes for CASSDDPGGQDTQYF. J is TRBJ2-3 and V is TRBV6-4; 8 nucleotides agree with TRBD2. V shed 2 bases, J shed 5 bases, and the junction held 6 bases outside the gene matches. Germline V lookup: CDR1 MRHNA, CDR2 SNTAGT. This CDR3 has 15 residues.

In DNA, the CDR3 is TGTGCCAGCAGCCTCCACAGGGGTTCTGATACGCAGTATTTT. The encoded protein is CASSLHRGSDTQYF. This chain uses TRBV7-2 with TRBJ2-3; 7 bases line up with TRBD1. The CDR3 spans 14 residues. The trim removed 5 bases at V and 6 bases at J, leaving 8 bases unmatched. Germline CDR1 SGHTA, CDR2 FQGNSA.

This chain connects TRBV6-5 to TRBJ2-7; the match to TRBD1 covers 7 bases. The CDR3 consists of 15 residues. J was trimmed by 2 bases and V by 1 base; bases with no gene match: 5. CDR1 is MNHEY, CDR2 SVGAGI, per germline. As DNA, the CDR3 is TGTGCCAGCAGTTACTATCGACAGGGACCCTACGAGCAGTACTTC. This translates into CASSYYRQGPYEQYF.

V usage is TRBV7-2 and J usage is TRBJ2-1, with D possibly being TRBD2 (5 bases). The germline gives CDR1 SGHTA, CDR2 FQGNSA. The V gene lost 6 bases and the J gene lost 0 bases, with 12 bases spanning the gap. The CDR3 runs 15 residues. The CDR3 sequence: CASSSTRSSYNEQFF. DNA of the CDR3: TGTGCCAGCAGTTCTACTAGGAGCTCCTACAATGAGCAGTTCTTC.

J is TRBJ2-3 and V is TRBV27; D remains ambiguous. The CDR3 consists of 15 residues. In germline, CDR1 is MNHEY, CDR2 SMNVEV (reference sequence). The germline V and J ends were trimmed by 5 bases and 0 bases, with 12 bases remaining between them. For the CDR3, the DNA is TGTGCCAGCAGTCTGACGGAAGCGAGCACAGATACGCAGTATTTT. Translated, it gives CASSLTEASTDTQYF.